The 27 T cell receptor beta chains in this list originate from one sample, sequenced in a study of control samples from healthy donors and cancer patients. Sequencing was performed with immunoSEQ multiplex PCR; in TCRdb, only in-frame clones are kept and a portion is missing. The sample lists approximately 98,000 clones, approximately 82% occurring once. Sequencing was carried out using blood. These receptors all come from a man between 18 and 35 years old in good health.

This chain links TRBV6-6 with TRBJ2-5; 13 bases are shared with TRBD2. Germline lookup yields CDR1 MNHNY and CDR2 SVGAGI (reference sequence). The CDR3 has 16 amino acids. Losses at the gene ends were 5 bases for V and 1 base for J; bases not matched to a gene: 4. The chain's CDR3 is CASSRGLAGVQETQYF. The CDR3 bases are TGTGCCAGCAGTCGAGGACTAGCGGGGGTCCAAGAGACCCAGTACTTC.

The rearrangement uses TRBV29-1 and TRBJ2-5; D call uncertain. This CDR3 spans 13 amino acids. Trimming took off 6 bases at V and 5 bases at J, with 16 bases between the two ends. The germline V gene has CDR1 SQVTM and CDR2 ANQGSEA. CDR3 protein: CSVCILGRETQYF. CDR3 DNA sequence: TGCAGCGTCTGCATACTGGGTCGGGAGACCCAGTACTTC.

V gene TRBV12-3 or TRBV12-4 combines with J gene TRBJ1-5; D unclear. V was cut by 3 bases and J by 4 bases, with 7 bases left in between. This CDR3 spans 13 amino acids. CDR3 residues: CASSFAKNQPQHF. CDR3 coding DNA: TGTGCCAGCAGTTTCGCGAAGAATCAGCCCCAGCATTTT.

In DNA, the CDR3 is TGCGCCAGCAGCCAAGAGGGCGGAGAGCCCTACGAGCAGTACTTC. It encodes CASSQEGGEPYEQYF. The V gene is TRBV4-1, the J gene TRBJ2-7; no clear D gene. Germline assignment: CDR1 MGHRA and CDR2 YSYEKL. The CDR3 has 15 residues. V was cut by 0 bases and J by 2 bases, with 11 bases left in between.

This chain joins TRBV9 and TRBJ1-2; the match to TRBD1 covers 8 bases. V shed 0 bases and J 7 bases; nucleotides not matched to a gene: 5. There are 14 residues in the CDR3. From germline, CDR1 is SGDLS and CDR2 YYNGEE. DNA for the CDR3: TGTGCCAGCAGCGTAGTAGGGCAGGGGGCTGGCTACACCTTC. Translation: CASSVVGQGAGYTF.

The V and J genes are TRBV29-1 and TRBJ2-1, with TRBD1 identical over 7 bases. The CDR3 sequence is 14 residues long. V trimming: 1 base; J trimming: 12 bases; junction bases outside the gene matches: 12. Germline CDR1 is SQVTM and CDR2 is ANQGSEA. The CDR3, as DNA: TGCAGCGTTGAAGGACCGCAGGGGGAGTTTTTGCAGTTCTTC. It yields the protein CSVEGPQGEFLQFF.

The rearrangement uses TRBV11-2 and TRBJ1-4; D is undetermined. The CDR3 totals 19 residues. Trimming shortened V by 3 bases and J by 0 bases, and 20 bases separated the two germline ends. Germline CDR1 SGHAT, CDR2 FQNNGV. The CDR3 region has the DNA TGTGCCAGCAGCTTCTTAGAACCTCGGACGGAAGCAACTAATGAAAAACTGTTTTTT. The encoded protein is CASSFLEPRTEATNEKLFF.

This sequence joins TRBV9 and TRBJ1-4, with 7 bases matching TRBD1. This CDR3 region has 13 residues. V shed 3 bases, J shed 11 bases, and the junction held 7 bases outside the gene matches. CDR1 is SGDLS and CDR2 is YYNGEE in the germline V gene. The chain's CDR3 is CASSAGDSGKLFF. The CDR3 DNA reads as TGTGCCAGCAGCGCCGGGGACAGCGGGAAACTGTTTTTT.

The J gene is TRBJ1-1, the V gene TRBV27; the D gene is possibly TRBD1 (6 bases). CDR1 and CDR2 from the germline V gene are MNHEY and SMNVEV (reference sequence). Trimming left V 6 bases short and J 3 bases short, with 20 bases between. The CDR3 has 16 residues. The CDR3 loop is CASSRLQGFQDTEAFF. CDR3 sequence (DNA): TGTGCCAGCAGCCGCCTACAGGGATTCCAGGACACTGAAGCTTTCTTT.

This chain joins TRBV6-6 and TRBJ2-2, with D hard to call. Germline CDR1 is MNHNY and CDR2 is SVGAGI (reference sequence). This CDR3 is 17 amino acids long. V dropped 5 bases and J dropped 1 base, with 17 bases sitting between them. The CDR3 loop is CASSPDLGSKNTGELFF. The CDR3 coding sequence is TGTGCCAGCAGTCCAGACTTGGGCAGCAAGAACACCGGGGAGCTGTTTTTT.

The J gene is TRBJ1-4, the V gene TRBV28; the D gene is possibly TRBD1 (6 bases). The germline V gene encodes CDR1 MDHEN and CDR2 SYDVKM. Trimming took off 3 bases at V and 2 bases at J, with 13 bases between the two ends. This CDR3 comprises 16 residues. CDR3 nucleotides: TGTGCCAGCAGTTTGCTTCTTCAGGGGACTAATGAAAAACTGTTTTTT. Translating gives CASSLLLQGTNEKLFF.

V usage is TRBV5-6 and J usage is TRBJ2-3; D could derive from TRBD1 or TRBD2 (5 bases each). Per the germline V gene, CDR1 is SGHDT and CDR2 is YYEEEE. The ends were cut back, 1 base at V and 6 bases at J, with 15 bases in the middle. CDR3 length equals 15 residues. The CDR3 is CASSLRQRVRDTQYF. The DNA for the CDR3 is TGTGCCAGCAGCTTGAGACAGAGGGTGCGCGATACGCAGTATTTT.

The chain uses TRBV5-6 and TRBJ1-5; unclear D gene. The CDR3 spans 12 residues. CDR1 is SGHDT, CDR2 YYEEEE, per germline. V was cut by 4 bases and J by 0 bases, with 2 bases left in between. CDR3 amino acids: CASSNSNQPQHF. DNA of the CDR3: TGTGCCAGCAGCAATAGCAATCAGCCCCAGCATTTT.

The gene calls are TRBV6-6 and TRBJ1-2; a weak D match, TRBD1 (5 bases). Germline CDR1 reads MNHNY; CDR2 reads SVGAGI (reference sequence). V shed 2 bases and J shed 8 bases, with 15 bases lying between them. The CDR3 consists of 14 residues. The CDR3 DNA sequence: TGTGCCAGCAGTTACGGAGGGGAGTCGTGGGGCTACACCTTC. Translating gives CASSYGGESWGYTF.

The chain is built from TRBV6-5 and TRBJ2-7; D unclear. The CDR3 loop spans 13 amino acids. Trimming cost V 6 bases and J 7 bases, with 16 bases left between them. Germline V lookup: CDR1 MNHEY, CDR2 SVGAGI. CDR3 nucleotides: TGTGCCAGCAGCACCGTGAGTCGTTGGGAGCAGTACTTC. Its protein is CASSTVSRWEQYF.

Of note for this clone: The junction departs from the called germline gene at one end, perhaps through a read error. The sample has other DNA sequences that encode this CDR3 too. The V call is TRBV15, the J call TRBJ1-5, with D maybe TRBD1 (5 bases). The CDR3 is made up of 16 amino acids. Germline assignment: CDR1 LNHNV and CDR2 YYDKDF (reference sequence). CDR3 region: CATSRDRGTANQPQHF. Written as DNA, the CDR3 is TGTGCCACTAGCAGAGATCGAGGGACGGCAAATCAGCCCCAGCATTTT.

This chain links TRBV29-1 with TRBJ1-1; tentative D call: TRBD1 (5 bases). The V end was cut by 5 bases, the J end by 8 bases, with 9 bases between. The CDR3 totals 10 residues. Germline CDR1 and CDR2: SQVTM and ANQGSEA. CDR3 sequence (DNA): TGCAGCGTTCCGGGGGAAGAAGCTTTCTTT. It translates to CSVPGEEAFF.

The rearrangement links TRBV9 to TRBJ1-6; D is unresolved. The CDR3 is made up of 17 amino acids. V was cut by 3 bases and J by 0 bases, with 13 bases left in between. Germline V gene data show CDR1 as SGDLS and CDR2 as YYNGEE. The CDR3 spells CASSAVEGASYNSPLHF. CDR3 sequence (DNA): TGTGCCAGCAGCGCCGTTGAGGGAGCCTCCTATAATTCACCCCTCCACTTT.

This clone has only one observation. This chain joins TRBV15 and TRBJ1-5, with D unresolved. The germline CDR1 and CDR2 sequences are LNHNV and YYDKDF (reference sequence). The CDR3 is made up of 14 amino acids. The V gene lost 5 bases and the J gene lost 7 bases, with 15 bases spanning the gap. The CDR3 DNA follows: TGTGCCACCAGCCCCGGACGGTATTCCCAGCCCCAGCATTTT. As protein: CATSPGRYSQPQHF.

The CDR3 spells CASSQEVGTGIHEQYF. Here the CDR3 DNA reads TGCGCCAGCAGCCAAGAAGTCGGGACAGGGATCCACGAGCAGTACTTC. The chain joins TRBV4-3 to TRBJ2-7, with TRBD1 matching over 9 bases. Germline CDR1 reads LGHNA; CDR2 reads YSLEER. CDR3 length: 16 amino acids. After removal of 0 bases from V and 5 bases from J, the junction contained 8 bases not matched to a gene.

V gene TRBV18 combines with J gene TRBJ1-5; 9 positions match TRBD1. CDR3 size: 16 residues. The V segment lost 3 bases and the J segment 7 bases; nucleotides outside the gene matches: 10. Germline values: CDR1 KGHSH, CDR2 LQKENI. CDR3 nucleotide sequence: TGTGCCAGCTCACCCCAAGGACAGGGGTCGACCCAGCCCCAGCATTTT. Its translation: CASSPQGQGSTQPQHF.

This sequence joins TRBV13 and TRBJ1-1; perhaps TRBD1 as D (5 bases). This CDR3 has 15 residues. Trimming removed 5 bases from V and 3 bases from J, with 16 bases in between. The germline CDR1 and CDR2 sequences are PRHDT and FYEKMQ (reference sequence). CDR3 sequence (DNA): TGTGCCAGCAGCATCACAGGAGGCGGGGACACTGAAGCTTTCTTT. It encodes CASSITGGGDTEAFF.

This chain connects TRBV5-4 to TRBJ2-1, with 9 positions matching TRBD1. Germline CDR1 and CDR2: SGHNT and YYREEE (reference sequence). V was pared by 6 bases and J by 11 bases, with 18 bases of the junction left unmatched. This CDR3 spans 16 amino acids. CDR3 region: CASIRQGQGLFGKQFF. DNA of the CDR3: TGTGCCAGCATCCGGCAGGGACAGGGTTTGTTTGGTAAGCAGTTCTTC.

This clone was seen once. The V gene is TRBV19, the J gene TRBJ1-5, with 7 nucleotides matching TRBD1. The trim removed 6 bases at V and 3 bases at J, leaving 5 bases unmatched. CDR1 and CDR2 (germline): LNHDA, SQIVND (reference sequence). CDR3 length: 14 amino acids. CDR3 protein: CASRGGTVNQPQHF. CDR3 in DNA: TGTGCCAGTAGGGGGGGGACAGTCAATCAGCCCCAGCATTTT. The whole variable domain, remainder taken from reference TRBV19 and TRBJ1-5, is DGGITQSPKYLFRKEGQNVTLSCEQNLNHDAMYWYRQDPGQGLRLIYYSQIVNDFQKGDIAEGYSVSREKKESFPLTVTSAQKNPTAFYLCASRGGTVNQPQHFGDGTRLSIL.

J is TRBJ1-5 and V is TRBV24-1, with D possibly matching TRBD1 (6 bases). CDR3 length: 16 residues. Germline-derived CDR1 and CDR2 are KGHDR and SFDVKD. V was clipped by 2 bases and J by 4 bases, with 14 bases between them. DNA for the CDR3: TGTGCCACCAGTGATTCCGGGGGCCAGATAAATCAGCCCCAGCATTTT. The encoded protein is CATSDSGGQINQPQHF.

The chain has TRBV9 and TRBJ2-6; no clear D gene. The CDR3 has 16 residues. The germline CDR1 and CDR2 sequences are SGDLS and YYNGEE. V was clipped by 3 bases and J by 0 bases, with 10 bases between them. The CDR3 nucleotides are TGTGCCAGCAGCGGGAAGGACGGCTCTGGGGCCAACGTCCTGACTTTC. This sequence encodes CASSGKDGSGANVLTF.

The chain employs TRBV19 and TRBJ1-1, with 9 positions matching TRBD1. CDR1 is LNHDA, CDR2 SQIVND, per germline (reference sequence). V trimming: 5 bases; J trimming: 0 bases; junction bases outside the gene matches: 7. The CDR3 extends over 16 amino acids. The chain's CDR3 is CASSPLDRGLNTEAFF. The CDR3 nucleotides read TGTGCCAGTAGTCCCTTGGACAGGGGCCTGAACACTGAAGCTTTCTTT.